One and the same sample provided the 9 T cell receptor beta chains below, sequenced in a study of CD8 T cells in Susac syndrome. Reverse transcription used roughly 0.45 to 1 ug RNA and random hexamers. TCRdb ran MiXCR on the immunoSEQ multiplex PCR reads and lists one entry per CDR3 protein. The sample contains 200,000 to 250,000 distinct CDR3 sequences, approximately 95% of which appear only once. The sample was CD4+ T cells from PBMCs. The receptors were gathered from a human donor with multiple sclerosis.

The J gene is TRBJ2-5, the V gene TRBV20-1; 9 bases map to TRBD2. There are 15 residues in the CDR3. V trimming: 6 bases; J trimming: 4 bases; junction bases outside the gene matches: 12. CDR1 and CDR2 (germline): DFQATT, SNEGSKA (reference sequence). Written as DNA, the CDR3 is TGCAGTGCGCCTCGCTGGCGGGGGGGCCCAGAGACCCAGTACTTC. This translates into CSAPRWRGGPETQYF.

The V gene is TRBV6-6, the J gene TRBJ2-7; TRBD1 aligns across 9 bases. Germline V gene sequence: CDR1 MNHNY, CDR2 SVGAGI (reference sequence). Trimming took 6 bases from V and 6 from J; bases not matched to a gene: 9. The CDR3 runs to 14 residues. The CDR3 reads CASSGTGLLVEQYF. CDR3 nucleotide sequence: TGTGCCAGCAGCGGGACAGGGCTCCTAGTCGAGCAGTACTTC.

The chain recombines TRBV5-4 with TRBJ2-1; D is possibly TRBD2 (5 bases). The CDR3 sequence is 15 residues long. CDR1 SGHNT and CDR2 YYREEE come from the germline V gene (reference sequence). The V end was cut by 1 base, the J end by 6 bases, with 14 bases between. The CDR3 sequence: CASSLRPSLRNEQFF. The CDR3 nucleotides read TGTGCCAGCAGCTTGCGTCCTAGCCTCCGCAATGAGCAGTTCTTC.

The genes are TRBV6-2 or TRBV6-3 and TRBJ2-5, with D perhaps matching TRBD2 (6 bases). Trimming stripped 4 bases from V and 5 bases from J, with 14 bases between. Germline V CDR1 and CDR2: MNHEY, SVGEGT. This CDR3 is 14 amino acids long. CDR3 residues: CASSSAGTLETQYF. The CDR3 bases are TGTGCCAGCAGTTCAGCCGGGACTTTGGAGACCCAGTACTTC.

This chain links TRBV4-1 with TRBJ2-3; weak D call: TRBD1 (6 bases). Germline CDR1 reads MGHRA; CDR2 reads YSYEKL. V lost 3 bases and J lost 6, with 10 bases in between. The CDR3 runs to 13 residues. CDR3 in DNA: TGCGCCAGCAGCCACCCAGGGGTGGATACGCAGTATTTT. This gives the protein CASSHPGVDTQYF.

The chain uses TRBV12-3 or TRBV12-4 and TRBJ1-3; the D gene is possibly TRBD1 (5 bases). The V end was cut by 6 bases, the J end by 8 bases, with 17 bases between. This CDR3 contains 14 residues. The CDR3: CASRERQSRDTIYF. The CDR3 DNA follows: TGTGCCAGCAGGGAACGACAGTCCCGAGACACCATATATTTT.

The chain joins TRBV29-1 to TRBJ1-1; no clear D. Germline V lookup: CDR1 SQVTM, CDR2 ANQGSEA. Trimming stripped 7 bases from V and 3 bases from J, with 9 bases between. CDR3 size: 11 residues. CDR3 nucleotides: TGCAGCGCCTACTTGGACACTGAAGCTTTCTTT. This sequence encodes CSAYLDTEAFF.

This chain links TRBV20-1 with TRBJ2-4; D remains ambiguous. The CDR3 is 12 residues long. Germline V gene lookup returns CDR1 DFQATT and CDR2 SNEGSKA (reference sequence). The germline V and J ends were trimmed by 2 bases and 7 bases, with 9 bases remaining between them. The chain's CDR3 is CSARQTQNIQYF. For the CDR3, the DNA is TGCAGTGCTAGACAGACTCAGAACATTCAGTACTTC.

V and J are TRBV20-1 and TRBJ2-7, with 7 positions matching TRBD2. This CDR3 spans 14 amino acids. Germline V gene data show CDR1 as DFQATT and CDR2 as SNEGSKA (reference sequence). The ends lost 3 bases at V and 0 bases at J; junction bases unmatched: 5. DNA of the CDR3: TGCAGTGCTAGTACGGCTAGCGGCTCCTACGAGCAGTACTTC. Encoded protein: CSASTASGSYEQYF.